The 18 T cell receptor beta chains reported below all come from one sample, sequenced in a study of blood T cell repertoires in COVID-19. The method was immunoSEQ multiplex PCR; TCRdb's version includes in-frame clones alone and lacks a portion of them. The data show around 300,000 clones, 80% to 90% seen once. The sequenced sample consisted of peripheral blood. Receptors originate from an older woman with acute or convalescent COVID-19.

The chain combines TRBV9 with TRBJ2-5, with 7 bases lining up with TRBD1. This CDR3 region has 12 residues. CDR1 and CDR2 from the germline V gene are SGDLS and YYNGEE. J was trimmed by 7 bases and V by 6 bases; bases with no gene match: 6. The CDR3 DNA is TGTGCCAGCACCCAGGGGGAAGGGACCCAGTACTTC. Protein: CASTQGEGTQYF.

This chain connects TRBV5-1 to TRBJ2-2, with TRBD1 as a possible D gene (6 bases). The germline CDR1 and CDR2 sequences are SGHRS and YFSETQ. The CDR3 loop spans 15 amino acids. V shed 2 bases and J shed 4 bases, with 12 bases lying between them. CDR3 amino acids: CASSFRTVTTGELFF. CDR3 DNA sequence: TGCGCCAGCAGCTTCCGGACAGTCACCACCGGGGAGCTGTTTTTT.

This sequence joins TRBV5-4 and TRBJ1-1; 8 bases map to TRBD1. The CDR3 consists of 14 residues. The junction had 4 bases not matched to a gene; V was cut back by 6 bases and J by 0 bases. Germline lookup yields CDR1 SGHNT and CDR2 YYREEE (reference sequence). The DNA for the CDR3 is TGTGCCAGCACCTCAGGGGGCCTGAACACTGAAGCTTTCTTT. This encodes CASTSGGLNTEAFF.

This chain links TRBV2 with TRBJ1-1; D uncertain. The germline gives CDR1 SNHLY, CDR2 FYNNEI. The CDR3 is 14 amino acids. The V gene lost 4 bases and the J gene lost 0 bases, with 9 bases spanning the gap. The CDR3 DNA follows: TGTGCCAGCAGTGGGGCCAACATGAACACTGAAGCTTTCTTT. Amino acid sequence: CASSGANMNTEAFF.

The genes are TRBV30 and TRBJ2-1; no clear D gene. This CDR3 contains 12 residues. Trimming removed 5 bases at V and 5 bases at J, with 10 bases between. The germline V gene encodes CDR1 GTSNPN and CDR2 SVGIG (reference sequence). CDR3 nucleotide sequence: TGTGCCTGGTCGCGCCAGGACAATGAGCAGTTCTTC. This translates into CAWSRQDNEQFF. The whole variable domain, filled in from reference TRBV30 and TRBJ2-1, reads SQTIHQWPATLVQPVGSPLSLECTVEGTSNPNLYWYRQAAGRGLQLLFYSVGIGQISSEVPQNLSASRPQDRQFILSSKKLLLSDSGFYLCAWSRQDNEQFFGPGTRLTVL.

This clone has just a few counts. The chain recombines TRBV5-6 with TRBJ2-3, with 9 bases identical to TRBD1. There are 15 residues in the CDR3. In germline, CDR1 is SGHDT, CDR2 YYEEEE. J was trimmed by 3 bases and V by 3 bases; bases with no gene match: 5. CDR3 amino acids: CASSSPGQGTDTQYF. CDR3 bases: TGTGCCAGCAGCTCTCCGGGACAGGGTACAGATACGCAGTATTTT.

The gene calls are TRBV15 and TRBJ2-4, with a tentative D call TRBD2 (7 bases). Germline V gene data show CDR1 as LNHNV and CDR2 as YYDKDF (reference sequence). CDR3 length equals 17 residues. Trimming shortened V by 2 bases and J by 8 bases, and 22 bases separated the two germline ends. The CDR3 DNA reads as TGTGCCACCAGCAGACCGAGGGGGGGCCCCTCGAGGGACATTCAGTACTTC. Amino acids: CATSRPRGGPSRDIQYF.

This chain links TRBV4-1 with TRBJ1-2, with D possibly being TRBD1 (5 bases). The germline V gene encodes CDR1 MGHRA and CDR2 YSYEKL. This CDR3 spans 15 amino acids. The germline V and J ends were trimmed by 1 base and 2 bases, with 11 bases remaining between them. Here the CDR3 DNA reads TGCGCCAGCAGCCAAGTGGAAGGGGCCAACTATGGCTACACCTTC. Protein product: CASSQVEGANYGYTF.

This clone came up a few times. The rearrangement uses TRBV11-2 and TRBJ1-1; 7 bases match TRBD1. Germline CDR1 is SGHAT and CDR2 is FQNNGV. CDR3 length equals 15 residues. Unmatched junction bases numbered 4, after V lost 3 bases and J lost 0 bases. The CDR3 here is CASSFNRGLNTEAFF. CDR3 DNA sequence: TGTGCCAGCAGCTTCAACAGGGGTCTGAACACTGAAGCTTTCTTT.

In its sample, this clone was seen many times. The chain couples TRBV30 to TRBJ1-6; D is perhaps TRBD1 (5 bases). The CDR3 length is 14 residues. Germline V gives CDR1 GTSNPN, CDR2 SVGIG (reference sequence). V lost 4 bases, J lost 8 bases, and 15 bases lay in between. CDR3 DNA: TGTGCCTGGACATGGGACGGGAGGGATTCACCCCTCCACTTT. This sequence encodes CAWTWDGRDSPLHF.

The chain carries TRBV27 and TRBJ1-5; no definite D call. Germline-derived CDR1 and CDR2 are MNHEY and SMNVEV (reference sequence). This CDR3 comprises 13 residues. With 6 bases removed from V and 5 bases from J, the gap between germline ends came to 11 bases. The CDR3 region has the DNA TGTGCCAGCAGACCTGACACATATCAGCCCCAGCATTTT. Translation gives CASRPDTYQPQHF.

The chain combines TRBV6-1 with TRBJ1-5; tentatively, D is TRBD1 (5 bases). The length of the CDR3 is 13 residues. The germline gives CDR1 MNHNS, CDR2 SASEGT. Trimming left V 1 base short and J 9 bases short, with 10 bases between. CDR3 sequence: CASSEDRSTPQHF. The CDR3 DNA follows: TGTGCCAGCAGTGAAGACAGGAGTACGCCCCAGCATTTT.

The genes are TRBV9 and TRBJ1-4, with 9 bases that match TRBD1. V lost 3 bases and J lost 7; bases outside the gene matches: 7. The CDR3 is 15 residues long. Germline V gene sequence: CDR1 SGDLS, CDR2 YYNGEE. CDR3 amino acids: CASSARTGEGEKLFF. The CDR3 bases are TGTGCCAGCAGCGCCCGGACAGGGGAGGGTGAAAAACTGTTTTTT. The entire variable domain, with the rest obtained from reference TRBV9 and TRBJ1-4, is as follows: DSGVTQTPKHLITATGQRVTLRCSPRSGDLSVYWYQQSLDQGLQFLIQYYNGEERAKGNILERFSAQQFPDLHSELNLSSLELGDSALYFCASSARTGEGEKLFFGSGTQLSVL.

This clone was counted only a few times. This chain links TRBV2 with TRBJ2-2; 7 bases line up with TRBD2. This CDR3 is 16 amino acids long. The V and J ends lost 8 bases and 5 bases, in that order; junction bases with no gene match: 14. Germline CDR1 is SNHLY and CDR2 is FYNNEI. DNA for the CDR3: TGTGCCAGCCGGCAGCCGGGACTACAAATTACCGGGGAGCTGTTTTTT. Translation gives CASRQPGLQITGELFF. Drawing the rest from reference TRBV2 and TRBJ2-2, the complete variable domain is EPEVTQTPSHQVTQMGQEVILRCVPISNHLYFYWYRQILGQKVEFLVSFYNNEISEKSEIFDDQFSVERPDGSNFTLKIRSTKLEDSAMYFCASRQPGLQITGELFFGEGSRLTVL.

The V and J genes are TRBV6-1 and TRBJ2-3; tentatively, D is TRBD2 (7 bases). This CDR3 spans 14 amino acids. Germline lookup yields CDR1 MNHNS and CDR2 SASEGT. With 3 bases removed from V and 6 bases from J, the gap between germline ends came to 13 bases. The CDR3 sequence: CASSEGGAVDTQYF. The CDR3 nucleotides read TGTGCCAGCAGTGAGGGGGGGGCGGTGGATACGCAGTATTTT.

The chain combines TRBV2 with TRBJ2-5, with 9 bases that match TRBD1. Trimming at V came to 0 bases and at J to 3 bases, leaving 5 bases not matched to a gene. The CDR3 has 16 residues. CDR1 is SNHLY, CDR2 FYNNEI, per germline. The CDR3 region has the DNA TGTGCCAGCAGTGAAGCGGGGGGACAGGGAGAAGAGACCCAGTACTTC. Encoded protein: CASSEAGGQGEETQYF.

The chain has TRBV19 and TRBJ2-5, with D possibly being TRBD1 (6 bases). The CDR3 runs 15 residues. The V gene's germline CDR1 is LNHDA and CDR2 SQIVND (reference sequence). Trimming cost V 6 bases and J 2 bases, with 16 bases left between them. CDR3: CASSAGTRRQETQYF. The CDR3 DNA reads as TGTGCCAGTAGCGCAGGGACACGGAGACAAGAGACCCAGTACTTC.

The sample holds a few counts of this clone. CDR3 region: CASARGNQPQHF. CDR3 DNA sequence: TGTGCCAGCGCCCGGGGCAATCAGCCCCAGCATTTT. V gene TRBV18 combines with J gene TRBJ1-5; the D is unclear. CDR1 KGHSH and CDR2 LQKENI come from the germline V gene. Trimming took off 8 bases at V and 2 bases at J, with 7 bases between the two ends. The CDR3 extends over 12 amino acids.